A single sample is the source of the 19 T cell receptor beta chains below, sequenced in a study of CD4 T cells in relation to SARS-CoV-2 and coronaviruses. CD4+ T cells from unexposed donors were obtained before the COVID-19 pandemic (2011-2018). CD4+ T cells were isolated from the cells after about nine days of culture. What these receptors recognize is not known. TCRdb's table, derived via immunoSEQ multiplex PCR, lists solely in-frame clones and lacks some. Of about 21,000 clones detected, about three quarters appear once; the ten largest clones hold approximately 15%. Source material: CD4+ T cells from PBMCs, cultured in vitro. The receptor source for this set is a human donor in good health.

V is TRBV28 and J is TRBJ1-3; TRBD1 is a possible D gene (6 bases). The length of the CDR3 is 16 residues. In germline, CDR1 is MDHEN, CDR2 SYDVKM. The V and J ends lost 6 bases and 5 bases respectively, with 20 bases between them. Here the CDR3 DNA reads TGTGCCAGCAGAGGGGGGACCTCTGTGAGAAGAAACACCATATATTTT. Protein product: CASRGGTSVRRNTIYF.

This chain connects TRBV18 to TRBJ2-7; D uncertain. The CDR3 is 13 amino acids. Germline V gene data show CDR1 as KGHSH and CDR2 as LQKENI. Trimming took off 3 bases at V and 0 bases at J, with 6 bases between the two ends. The CDR3 loop reads CASSPRSSYEQYF. In DNA, the CDR3 is TGTGCCAGCTCACCCAGGAGCTCCTACGAGCAGTACTTC.

The chain is built from TRBV5-6 and TRBJ1-4, with 10 bases fitting TRBD1. The CDR3 runs 17 residues. The V and J ends lost 1 base and 6 bases, in that order; junction bases with no gene match: 9. From germline, CDR1 is SGHDT and CDR2 YYEEEE. CDR3 loop: CASSLLGPGTGDEKLFF. The DNA for the CDR3 is TGTGCCAGCAGCTTGCTAGGACCCGGGACAGGGGATGAAAAACTGTTTTTT. The variable domain in full, with the rest retrieved from reference TRBV5-6 and TRBJ1-4, is DAGVTQSPTHLIKTRGQQVTLRCSPKSGHDTVSWYQQALGQGPQFIFQYYEEEERQRGNFPDRFSGHQFPNYSSELNVNALLLGDSALYLCASSLLGPGTGDEKLFFGSGTQLSVL.

The CDR3 region is CAWRRQGANEKLFF. The CDR3 region has the DNA TGTGCCTGGAGAAGACAGGGGGCTAATGAAAAACTGTTTTTT. V gene TRBV30 combines with J gene TRBJ1-4; 9 nucleotides agree with TRBD1. CDR3 length equals 14 residues. CDR1 and CDR2 from the germline V gene are GTSNPN and SVGIG (reference sequence). V lost 3 bases to trimming and J lost 3 bases; unmatched junction nucleotides: 2.

This clone was found once. The CDR3 nucleotides read TGTGCCAGCTCACCAGCAAGCACAGATACGCAGTATTTT. Translated: CASSPASTDTQYF. The chain employs TRBV18 and TRBJ2-3; D is unclear. In germline, CDR1 is KGHSH, CDR2 LQKENI. This CDR3 spans 13 amino acids. With 2 bases removed from V and 0 bases from J, the gap between germline ends came to 3 bases.

This chain uses TRBV30 with TRBJ2-2, with 11 bases fitting TRBD2. This CDR3 has 14 amino acids. V was clipped by 6 bases and J by 3 bases; unmatched bases: 3. CDR1 and CDR2 (germline): GTSNPN, SVGIG (reference sequence). The CDR3 region is CACPGLADTGELFF. CDR3 in DNA: TGTGCCTGCCCGGGACTAGCGGACACCGGGGAGCTGTTTTTT. The full variable domain, in which reference TRBV30 and TRBJ2-2 provide the parts outside the CDR3, is SQTIHQWPATLVQPVGSPLSLECTVEGTSNPNLYWYRQAAGRGLQLLFYSVGIGQISSEVPQNLSASRPQDRQFILSSKKLLLSDSGFYLCACPGLADTGELFFGEGSRLTVL.

This clone was seen a handful of times. V usage is TRBV5-1 and J usage is TRBJ1-1; D uncertain. Germline assignment: CDR1 SGHRS and CDR2 YFSETQ. The CDR3 is made up of 13 amino acids. V lost 2 bases and J 1 base, leaving 6 bases between the germline ends. The CDR3 DNA follows: TGCGCCAGCAGCTTTGGTAGGAACACTGAAGCTTTCTTT. It codes for CASSFGRNTEAFF.

The chain uses TRBV19 and TRBJ2-7; D remains ambiguous. The V end was cut by 5 bases, the J end by 4 bases, with 18 bases between. The CDR3 runs 15 residues. Per the germline V gene, CDR1 is LNHDA and CDR2 is SQIVND (reference sequence). This CDR3 reads CASSEVGNAKYEQYF. The CDR3 nucleotides are TGTGCCAGTAGTGAGGTGGGGAACGCTAAGTACGAGCAGTACTTC.

V usage is TRBV5-6 and J usage is TRBJ2-3; no clear D gene. The CDR3 consists of 15 residues. Trimming left V 0 bases short and J 0 bases short, with 8 bases between. Germline V gene data show CDR1 as SGHDT and CDR2 as YYEEEE. CDR3 nucleotides: TGTGCCAGCAGCTTGGCAATGGACAGCACAGATACGCAGTATTTT. It codes for CASSLAMDSTDTQYF.

The table lists this clone with a few counts. V gene TRBV7-8 combines with J gene TRBJ2-1; tentatively, D is TRBD2 (7 bases). Germline-derived CDR1 and CDR2 are SGHVS and FQNEAQ. With 8 bases removed from V and 4 bases from J, the gap between germline ends came to 18 bases. The CDR3 spans 15 residues. CDR3 residues: CASVYGGGGYNEQFF. The CDR3 region has the DNA TGTGCCAGCGTCTACGGGGGAGGGGGTTACAATGAGCAGTTCTTC. The variable domain in full, with the rest retrieved from reference TRBV7-8 and TRBJ2-1, is GAGVSQSPRYKVAKRGQDVALRCDPISGHVSLFWYQQALGQGPEFLTYFQNEAQLDKSGLPSDRFFAERPEGSVSTLKIQRTQQEDSAVYLCASVYGGGGYNEQFFGPGTRLTVL.

V is TRBV12-5 and J is TRBJ2-3; 9 bases line up with TRBD2. V trimming: 5 bases; J trimming: 4 bases; junction bases outside the gene matches: 7. The germline V gene has CDR1 LGHNT and CDR2 FRNRAP. This CDR3 comprises 15 residues. The CDR3 here is CASGRRGLAADTQYF. The CDR3 DNA is TGTGCTAGTGGTCGCCGGGGACTAGCTGCAGATACGCAGTATTTT.

This sequence joins TRBV10-3 and TRBJ2-7; TRBD2 matches 8 bases. Germline CDR1 is ENHRY and CDR2 is SYGVKD. Trimming cost V 8 bases and J 7 bases; bases outside gene matches: 10. The CDR3 contains 13 residues. In DNA form, the CDR3 reads TGTGCCATCGGAGCGACTAGCGTGAGGGAGCAGTACTTC. Its protein is CAIGATSVREQYF.

The chain employs TRBV5-1 and TRBJ1-1, with 9 bases aligning to TRBD1. This CDR3 has 16 amino acids. V gave up 4 bases and J gave up 3 bases; unmatched junction bases: 10. The germline gives CDR1 SGHRS, CDR2 YFSETQ. The CDR3 sequence: CASSREAGTGYTEAFF. CDR3 nucleotide sequence: TGCGCCAGCAGCCGCGAAGCCGGGACAGGGTACACTGAAGCTTTCTTT.

This clone was seen just once. The rearrangement links TRBV18 to TRBJ2-3, with TRBD1 as a possible D gene (5 bases). The CDR3 extends over 17 amino acids. V dropped 0 bases and J dropped 5 bases, with 18 bases sitting between them. Germline loops: CDR1 KGHSH, CDR2 LQKENI. The CDR3: CASSPPNFGRVGDTQYF. CDR3 DNA: TGTGCCAGCTCACCACCGAATTTCGGCAGGGTGGGAGATACGCAGTATTTT.

The chain recombines TRBV19 with TRBJ1-3; D remains ambiguous. CDR3 size: 17 residues. The V gene lost 4 bases and the J gene lost 2 bases, with 18 bases spanning the gap. Germline loops: CDR1 LNHDA, CDR2 SQIVND (reference sequence). In DNA form, the CDR3 reads TGTGCCAGTAGTAACCCTCCGACTCGCCGTACTGGAAACACCATATATTTT. Protein sequence: CASSNPPTRRTGNTIYF. Using reference TRBV19 and TRBJ1-3 for the parts outside the CDR3, the full variable domain is DGGITQSPKYLFRKEGQNVTLSCEQNLNHDAMYWYRQDPGQGLRLIYYSQIVNDFQKGDIAEGYSVSREKKESFPLTVTSAQKNPTAFYLCASSNPPTRRTGNTIYFGEGSWLTVV.

A few counts support this clone. The V and J genes are TRBV20-1 and TRBJ1-1; D is perhaps TRBD1 (5 bases). This CDR3 comprises 13 residues. Germline V lookup: CDR1 DFQATT, CDR2 SNEGSKA (reference sequence). With 3 bases removed from V and 1 base from J, the gap between germline ends came to 9 bases. CDR3 amino acids: CSASAGRNTEAFF. Written as DNA, the CDR3 is TGCAGTGCTAGTGCAGGGCGGAACACTGAAGCTTTCTTT.

This clone occurred a few times. The chain employs TRBV24-1 and TRBJ2-5; D is perhaps TRBD2 (5 bases). The germline V gene has CDR1 KGHDR and CDR2 SFDVKD. V lost 3 bases and J 4 bases, leaving 5 bases between the germline ends. This CDR3 is 12 amino acids long. The DNA of the CDR3 is TGTGCCACCAGTGATGAGGGAGAGACCCAGTACTTC. Amino acids: CATSDEGETQYF.

The rearrangement links TRBV2 to TRBJ2-6; D uncertain. Trimming took 2 bases from V and 1 from J, leaving 0 bases between them. Germline CDR1 SNHLY, CDR2 FYNNEI. The CDR3 totals 13 residues. The CDR3 protein is CASSESGANVLTF. The CDR3 nucleotides read TGTGCCAGCAGTGAATCTGGGGCCAACGTCCTGACTTTC.

The chain employs TRBV7-8 and TRBJ1-3; TRBD1 agrees at 8 bases. J gave up 3 bases and V 3 bases, and 4 bases lay outside the gene matches. Germline V gives CDR1 SGHVS, CDR2 FQNEAQ. The CDR3 extends over 15 amino acids. CDR3 in DNA: TGTGCCAGCAGCTTGACAGACAGGGGTGGAAACACCATATATTTT. This gives the protein CASSLTDRGGNTIYF. Based on the CDR3 plus reference TRBV7-8 and TRBJ1-3, the full variable domain is GAGVSQSPRYKVAKRGQDVALRCDPISGHVSLFWYQQALGQGPEFLTYFQNEAQLDKSGLPSDRFFAERPEGSVSTLKIQRTQQEDSAVYLCASSLTDRGGNTIYFGEGSWLTVV.